This is a list of T cell receptor beta chains from one sample in a study of T cells in Graves' hyperthyroidism and ophthalmopathy. TCRdb processed the multiplex PCR reads anew with MiXCR; each CDR3 protein has one entry. The data show roughly 600,000 distinct CDR3 sequences, approximately 15% seen once. The sequenced sample consisted of blood. The receptors originated from a woman between 50 and 59 years old with Graves' ophthalmopathy. CDR3s include the opening cysteine and the closing phenylalanine or tryptophan. The order of the fields is CDR3 DNA, CDR3 protein, D gene, V gene, clone size, J gene. The D gene is left open where the match is weak. Clone size is not always given. Where it is, it says once, few, many or a class for expanded clones.

TGTGCCAGCAGTCGCCCGTGGGCGAACACTGAAGCTTTCTTT | CASSRPWANTEAFF | NA | TRBV28 | many | TRBJ1-1
TGTGCCAGCAGCTCACTAGCGGGGAGGTCCGGGGAGCTGTTTTTT | CASSSLAGRSGELFF | TRBD2 | TRBV4-2 | many | TRBJ2-2
TGTGCCAGCAGACGTCTAGCGGGAGTCAAATCGCGGAATGAGCAGTTCTTC | CASRRLAGVKSRNEQFF | TRBD2 | TRBV2 | NA | TRBJ2-1
TGTGCCAGCAGTGAAGTTAGCGGGGATTTCCAGGAGACCCAGTACTTC | CASSEVSGDFQETQYF | TRBD2 | TRBV25-1 | NA | TRBJ2-5
TGTGCCAGCAGCCCCGGGGGGGGAGGGGCCCCTTTTGAGCAGTTCTTC | CASSPGGGGAPFEQFF | TRBD2 | TRBV6-1 | few | TRBJ2-1
TGTGCCAGCAGCCCGGGACATAGAGGGGACGGGGAGCTGTTTTTT | CASSPGHRGDGELFF | NA | TRBV5-8 | many | TRBJ2-2
TGTGCCAGCAGTTTTACCACGATAGGCTACACCTTC | CASSFTTIGYTF | NA | TRBV27 | NA | TRBJ1-2
TGTGCCAGCAACGCCCTAGGGACTGGGCATTACAATGAGCAGTTCTTC | CASNALGTGHYNEQFF | NA | TRBV9 | many | TRBJ2-1
TGTGCCAGCTCCCAAAGCGGGAGCGCCTACAATGAGCAGTTCTTC | CASSQSGSAYNEQFF | TRBD2 | TRBV18 | many | TRBJ2-1
TGTGCCAGCAGCCTCTCCTACCGCGTTTTGAATGAGCAGTTCTTC | CASSLSYRVLNEQFF | NA | TRBV7-3 | few | TRBJ2-1
TGTGCCAGCAGTGAAGGGCGGGCGGGAGTCCTCCAAGAGACCCAGTACTTC | CASSEGRAGVLQETQYF | TRBD2 | TRBV2 | many | TRBJ2-5